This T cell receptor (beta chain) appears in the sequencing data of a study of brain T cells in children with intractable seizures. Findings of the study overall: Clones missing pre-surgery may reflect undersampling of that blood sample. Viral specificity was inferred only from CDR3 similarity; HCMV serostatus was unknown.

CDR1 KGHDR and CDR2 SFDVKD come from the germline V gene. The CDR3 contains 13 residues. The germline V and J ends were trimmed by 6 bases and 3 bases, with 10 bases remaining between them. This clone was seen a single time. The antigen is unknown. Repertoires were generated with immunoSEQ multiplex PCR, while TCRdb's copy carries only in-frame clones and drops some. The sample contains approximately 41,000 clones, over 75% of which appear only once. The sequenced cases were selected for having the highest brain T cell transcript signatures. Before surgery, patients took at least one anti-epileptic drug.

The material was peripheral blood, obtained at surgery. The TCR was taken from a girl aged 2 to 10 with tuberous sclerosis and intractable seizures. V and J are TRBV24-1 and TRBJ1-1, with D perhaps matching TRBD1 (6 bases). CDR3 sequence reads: CATSRGGDTEAFF. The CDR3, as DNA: TGTGCCACCAGTCGTGGGGGCGACACTGAAGCTTTCTTT.